The next 3 T cell receptor beta chains were all read from a single sample in a study of cytomegalovirus exposure and HLA in healthy donors (TCRdb year 2017). The library relied on the immunoSEQ multiplex PCR assay. For the multiplex PCR, a mixture combining 60 forward primers for TCR Vbeta segments and 13 reverse primers for TCR Jbeta segments was used. Imported from immuneACCESS, the table was reduced by TCRdb to in-frame sequences with V and J called. These copies leave out some clones; in studies compared against another copy, an unresolved V gene accounts for under half, and the cause of the remainder is not known. The sample table lists some 100,000 clones, 76% of them with a count of one. The leading ten clones occupy roughly 4% of the sample. Material: PBMCs. The receptors were gathered from a man in his forties in good health and CMV-seronegative.

The chain combines TRBV5-4 with TRBJ2-7, with D possibly being TRBD2 (6 bases). This CDR3 comprises 14 residues. CDR1 SGHNT and CDR2 YYREEE come from the germline V gene (reference sequence). With 0 bases removed from V and 4 bases from J, the gap between germline ends came to 11 bases. In DNA form, the CDR3 reads TGTGCCAGCAGCTTGGCTGGGACTGATTACGAGCAGTACTTC. This codes for CASSLAGTDYEQYF.

The genes are TRBV11-3 and TRBJ2-2, with 8 bases fitting TRBD1. The V and J ends lost 8 bases and 4 bases, in that order; junction bases with no gene match: 6. The CDR3 runs 14 residues. Germline CDR1 reads SGHNT; CDR2 reads YENEEA. The CDR3 spells CASSGQGGTGELFF. The DNA of the CDR3 is TGTGCCAGCTCCGGACAGGGCGGCACCGGGGAGCTGTTTTTT.

This chain uses TRBV4-3 with TRBJ1-2; D remains unclear. Germline V lookup: CDR1 LGHNA, CDR2 YSLEER. V lost 0 bases and J 4 bases, leaving 15 bases between the germline ends. CDR3 length: 16 residues. The CDR3: CASSQDHTKWFYGYTF. The CDR3 DNA reads as TGCGCCAGCAGCCAAGATCACACTAAATGGTTCTATGGCTACACCTTC.